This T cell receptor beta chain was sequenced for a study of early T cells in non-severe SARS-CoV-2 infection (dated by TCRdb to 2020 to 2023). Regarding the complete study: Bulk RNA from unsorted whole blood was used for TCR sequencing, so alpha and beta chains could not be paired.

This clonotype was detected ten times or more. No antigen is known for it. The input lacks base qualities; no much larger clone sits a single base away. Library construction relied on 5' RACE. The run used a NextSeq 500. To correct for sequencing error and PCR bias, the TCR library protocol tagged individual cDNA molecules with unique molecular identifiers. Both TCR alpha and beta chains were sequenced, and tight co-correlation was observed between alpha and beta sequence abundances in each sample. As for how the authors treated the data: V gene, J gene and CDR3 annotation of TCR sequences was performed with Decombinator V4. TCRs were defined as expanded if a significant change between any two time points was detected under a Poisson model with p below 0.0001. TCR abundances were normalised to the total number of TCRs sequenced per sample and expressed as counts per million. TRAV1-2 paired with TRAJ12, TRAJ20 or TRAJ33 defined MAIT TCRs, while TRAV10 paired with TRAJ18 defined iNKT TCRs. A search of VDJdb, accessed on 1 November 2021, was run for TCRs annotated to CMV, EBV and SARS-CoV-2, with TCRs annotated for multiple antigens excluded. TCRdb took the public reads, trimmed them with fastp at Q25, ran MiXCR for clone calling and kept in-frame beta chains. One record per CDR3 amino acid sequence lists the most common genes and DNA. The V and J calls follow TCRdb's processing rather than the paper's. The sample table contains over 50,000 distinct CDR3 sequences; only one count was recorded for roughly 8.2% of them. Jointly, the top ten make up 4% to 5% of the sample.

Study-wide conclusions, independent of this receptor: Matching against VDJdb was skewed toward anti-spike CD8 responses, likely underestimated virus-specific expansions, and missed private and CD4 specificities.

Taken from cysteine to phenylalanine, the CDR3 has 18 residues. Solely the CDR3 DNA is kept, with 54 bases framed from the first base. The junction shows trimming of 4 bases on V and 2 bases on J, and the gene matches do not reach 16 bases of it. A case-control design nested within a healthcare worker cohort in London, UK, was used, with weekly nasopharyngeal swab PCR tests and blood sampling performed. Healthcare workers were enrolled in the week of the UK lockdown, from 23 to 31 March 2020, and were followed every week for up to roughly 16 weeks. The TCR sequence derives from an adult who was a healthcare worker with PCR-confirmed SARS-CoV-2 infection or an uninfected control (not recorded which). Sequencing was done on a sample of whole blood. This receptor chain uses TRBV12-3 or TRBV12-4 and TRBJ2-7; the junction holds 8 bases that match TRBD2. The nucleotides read TGTGCCAGCAGTTCGAGACCAGCTAGCGGGTCTCGGCCCTACGAGCAGTACTTC. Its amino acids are CASSSRPASGSRPYEQYF.